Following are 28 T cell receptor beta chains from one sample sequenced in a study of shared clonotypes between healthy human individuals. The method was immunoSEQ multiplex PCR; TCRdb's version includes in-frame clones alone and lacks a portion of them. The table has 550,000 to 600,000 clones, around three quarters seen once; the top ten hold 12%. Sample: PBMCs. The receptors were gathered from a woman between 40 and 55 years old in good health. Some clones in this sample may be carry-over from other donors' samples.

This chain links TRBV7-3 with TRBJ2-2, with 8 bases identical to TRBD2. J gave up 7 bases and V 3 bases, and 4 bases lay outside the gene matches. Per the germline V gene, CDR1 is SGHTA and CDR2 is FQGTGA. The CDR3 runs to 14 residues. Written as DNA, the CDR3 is TGTGCCAGCAGCTTCACTAGCGGAGGCGGGGAGCTGTTTTTT. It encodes CASSFTSGGGELFF.

CDR3 in amino acids: CASSEPSVYEQYF. CDR3 bases: TGCGCCAGCAGCGAACCGTCAGTGTACGAGCAGTACTTC. The rearrangement links TRBV5-1 to TRBJ2-7; no firm D call. CDR1 and CDR2 from the germline V gene are SGHRS and YFSETQ. This CDR3 has 13 residues. Trimming removed 4 bases at V and 4 bases at J, with 12 bases between.

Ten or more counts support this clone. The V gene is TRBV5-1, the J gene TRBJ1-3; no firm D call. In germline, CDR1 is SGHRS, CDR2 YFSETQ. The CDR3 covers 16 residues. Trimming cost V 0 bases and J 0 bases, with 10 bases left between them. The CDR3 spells CASSLDSLSSGNTIYF. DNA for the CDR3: TGCGCCAGCAGCTTGGACAGTCTGAGCTCTGGAAACACCATATATTTT.

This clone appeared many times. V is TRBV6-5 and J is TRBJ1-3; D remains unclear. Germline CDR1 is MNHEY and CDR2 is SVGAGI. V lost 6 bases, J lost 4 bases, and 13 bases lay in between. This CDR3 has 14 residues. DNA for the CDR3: TGTGCCAGCAGCCTCGCCGGGTCCGGAAACACCATATATTTT. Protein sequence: CASSLAGSGNTIYF.

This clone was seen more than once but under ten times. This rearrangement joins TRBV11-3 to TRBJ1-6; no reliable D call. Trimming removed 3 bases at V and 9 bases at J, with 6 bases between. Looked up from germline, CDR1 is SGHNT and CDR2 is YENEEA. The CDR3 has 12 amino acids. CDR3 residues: CASSFGGSPLHF. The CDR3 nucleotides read TGTGCCAGCAGCTTCGGAGGTTCACCCCTCCACTTT.

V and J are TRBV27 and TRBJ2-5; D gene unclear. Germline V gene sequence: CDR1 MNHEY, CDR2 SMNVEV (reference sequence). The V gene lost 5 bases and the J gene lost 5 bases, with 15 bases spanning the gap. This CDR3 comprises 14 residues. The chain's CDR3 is CASSPRPPRETQYF. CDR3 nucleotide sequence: TGTGCCAGCAGTCCACGGCCCCCGAGGGAGACCCAGTACTTC.

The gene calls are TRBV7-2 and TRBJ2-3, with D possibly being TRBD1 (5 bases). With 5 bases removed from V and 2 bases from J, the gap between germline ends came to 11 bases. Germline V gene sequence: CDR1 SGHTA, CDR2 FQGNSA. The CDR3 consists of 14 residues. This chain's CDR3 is CASSRDRYTDTQYF. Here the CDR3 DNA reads TGTGCCAGCAGCAGAGACAGATACACAGATACGCAGTATTTT.

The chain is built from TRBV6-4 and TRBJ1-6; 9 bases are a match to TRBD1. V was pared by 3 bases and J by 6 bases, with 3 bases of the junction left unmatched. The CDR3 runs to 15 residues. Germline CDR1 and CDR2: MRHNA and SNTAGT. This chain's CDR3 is CASSEDRGSNSPLHF. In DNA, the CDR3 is TGTGCCAGCAGTGAGGACAGGGGCAGTAATTCACCCCTCCACTTT.

CDR3 loop: CASSSPGTNAEAFF. DNA for the CDR3: TGTGCCAGCAGTTCACCCGGGACCAACGCAGAAGCTTTCTTT. This rearrangement joins TRBV27 to TRBJ1-1; D possibly corresponds to TRBD1 (5 bases). Deletions cut 4 bases from V and 8 bases from J, with 17 bases between. Looked up from germline, CDR1 is MNHEY and CDR2 is SMNVEV (reference sequence). This CDR3 spans 14 amino acids.

CDR3 nucleotides: TGTGCCAGTAAGACAGGGGTTCTACTTTACGAGCAGTACTTC. It translates to CASKTGVLLYEQYF. The rearrangement joins TRBV6-1 to TRBJ2-7; 8 bases fit TRBD1. This CDR3 is 14 amino acids long. V was pared by 9 bases and J by 4 bases, with 11 bases of the junction left unmatched. CDR1 is MNHNS and CDR2 is SASEGT in the germline V gene.

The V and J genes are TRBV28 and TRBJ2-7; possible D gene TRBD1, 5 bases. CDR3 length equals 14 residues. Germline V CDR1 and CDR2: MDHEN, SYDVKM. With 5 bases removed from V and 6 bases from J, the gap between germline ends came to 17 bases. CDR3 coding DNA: TGTGCCAGCAGTCCTCAGGGAACCCCCTCCGAGCAGTACTTC. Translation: CASSPQGTPSEQYF.

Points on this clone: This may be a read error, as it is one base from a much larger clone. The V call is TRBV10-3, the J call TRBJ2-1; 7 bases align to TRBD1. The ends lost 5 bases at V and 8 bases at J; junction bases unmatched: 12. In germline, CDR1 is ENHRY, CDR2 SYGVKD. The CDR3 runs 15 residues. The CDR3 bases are TGTGCCATCAGTCCCGCAGGGGGAAGTGAGGATGAGCAGTTCTTC. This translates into CAISPAGGSEDEQFF.

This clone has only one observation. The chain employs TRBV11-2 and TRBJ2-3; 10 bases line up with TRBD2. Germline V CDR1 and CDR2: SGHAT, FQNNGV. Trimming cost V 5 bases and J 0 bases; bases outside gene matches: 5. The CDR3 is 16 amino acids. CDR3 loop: CASSLGLAASTDTQYF. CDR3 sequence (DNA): TGTGCCAGCAGCCTCGGACTAGCGGCTAGCACAGATACGCAGTATTTT.

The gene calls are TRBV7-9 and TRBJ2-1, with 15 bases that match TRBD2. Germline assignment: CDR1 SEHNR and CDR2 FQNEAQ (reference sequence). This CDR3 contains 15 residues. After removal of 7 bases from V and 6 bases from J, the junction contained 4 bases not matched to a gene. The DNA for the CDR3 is TGTGCCAGCATGTGGACTAGCGGGAGGGCCAATGAGCAGTTCTTC. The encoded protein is CASMWTSGRANEQFF.

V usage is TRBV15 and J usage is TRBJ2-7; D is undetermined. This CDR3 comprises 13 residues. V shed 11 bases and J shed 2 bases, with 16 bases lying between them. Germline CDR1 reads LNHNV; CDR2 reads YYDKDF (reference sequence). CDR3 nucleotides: TGTGCCTCGCCCCCGCGCAGGCCCTACGAGCAGTACTTC. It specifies CASPPRRPYEQYF.

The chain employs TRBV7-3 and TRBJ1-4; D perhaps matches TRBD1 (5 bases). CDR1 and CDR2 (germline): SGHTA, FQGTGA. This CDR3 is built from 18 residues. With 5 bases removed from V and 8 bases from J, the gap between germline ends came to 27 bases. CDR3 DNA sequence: TGTGCCAGCAGCCGATTAACCACCTCAGGGTCCCTTTGGGAAAAACTGTTTTTT. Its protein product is CASSRLTTSGSLWEKLFF.

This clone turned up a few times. The CDR3 DNA reads TGTGCCAGCAGTTTAGTACAGGAAGAGACCCAGTACTTC. Amino acid sequence: CASSLVQEETQYF. The chain joins TRBV28 to TRBJ2-5; tentative D call: TRBD1 (5 bases). Trimming removed 2 bases from V and 3 bases from J, with 7 bases in between. Germline V lookup: CDR1 MDHEN, CDR2 SYDVKM. The CDR3 contains 13 residues.

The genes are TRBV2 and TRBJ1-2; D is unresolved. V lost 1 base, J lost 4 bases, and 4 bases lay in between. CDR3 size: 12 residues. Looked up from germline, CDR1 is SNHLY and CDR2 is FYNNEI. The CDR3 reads CASSEDAYGYTF. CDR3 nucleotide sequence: TGTGCCAGCAGTGAAGATGCCTATGGCTACACCTTC.

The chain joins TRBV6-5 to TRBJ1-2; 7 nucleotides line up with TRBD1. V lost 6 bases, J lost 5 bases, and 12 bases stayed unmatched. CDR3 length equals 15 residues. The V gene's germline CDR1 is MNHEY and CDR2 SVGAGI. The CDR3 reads CASRSPRTGNYGYTF. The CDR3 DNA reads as TGTGCCAGCAGATCCCCCCGGACAGGAAATTATGGCTACACCTTC.

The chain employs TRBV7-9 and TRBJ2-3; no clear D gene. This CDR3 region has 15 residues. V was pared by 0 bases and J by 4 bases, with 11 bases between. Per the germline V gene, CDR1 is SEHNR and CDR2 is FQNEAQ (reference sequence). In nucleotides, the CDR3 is TGTGCCAGCAGCTTAGCGTCTCGTATCTCAGATACGCAGTATTTT. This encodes CASSLASRISDTQYF.

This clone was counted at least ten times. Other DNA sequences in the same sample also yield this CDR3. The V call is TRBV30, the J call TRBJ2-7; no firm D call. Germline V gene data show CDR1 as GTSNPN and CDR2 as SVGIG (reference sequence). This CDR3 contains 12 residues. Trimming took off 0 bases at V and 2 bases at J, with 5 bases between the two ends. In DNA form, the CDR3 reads TGTGCCTGGAGTGTGGGTCCCTACGAGCAGTACTTC. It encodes CAWSVGPYEQYF.

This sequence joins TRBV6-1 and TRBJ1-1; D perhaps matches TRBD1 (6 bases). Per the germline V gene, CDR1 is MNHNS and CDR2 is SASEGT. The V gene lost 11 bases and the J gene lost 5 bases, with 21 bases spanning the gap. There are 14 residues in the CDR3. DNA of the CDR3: TGTGCCGCTGATTTAGAGGGGGGGTATACTGAAGCTTTCTTT. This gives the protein CAADLEGGYTEAFF.

The CDR3 is CASSLGVGEKLFF. DNA of the CDR3: TGCGCCAGCAGCTTGGGGGTTGGGGAAAAACTGTTTTTT. The chain joins TRBV5-1 to TRBJ1-4, with D unresolved. From germline, CDR1 is SGHRS and CDR2 YFSETQ. V was clipped by 0 bases and J by 8 bases, with 8 bases between them. The CDR3 is 13 residues long.

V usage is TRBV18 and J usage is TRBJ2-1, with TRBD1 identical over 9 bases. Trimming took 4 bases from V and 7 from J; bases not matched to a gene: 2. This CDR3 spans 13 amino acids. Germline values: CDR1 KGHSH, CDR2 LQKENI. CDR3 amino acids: CASSLGQGNEQFF. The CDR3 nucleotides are TGTGCCAGCTCACTTGGACAGGGGAATGAGCAGTTCTTC.

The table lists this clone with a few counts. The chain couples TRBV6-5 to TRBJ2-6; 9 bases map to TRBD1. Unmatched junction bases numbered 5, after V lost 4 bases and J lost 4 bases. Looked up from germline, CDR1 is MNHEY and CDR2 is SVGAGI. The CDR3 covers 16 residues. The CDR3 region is CASSSYRGPGANVLTF. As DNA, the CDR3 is TGTGCCAGCAGTTCCTACAGGGGGCCAGGGGCCAACGTCCTGACTTTC.

CDR3 region: CASSLTPPSEQFF. In DNA, the CDR3 is TGTGCCAGCAGTTTAACCCCCCCTAGTGAGCAGTTCTTC. The rearrangement uses TRBV28 and TRBJ2-1; D remains unclear. The ends were cut back, 2 bases at V and 9 bases at J, with 11 bases in the middle. Per germline, CDR1 MDHEN and CDR2 SYDVKM. The CDR3 extends over 13 amino acids.

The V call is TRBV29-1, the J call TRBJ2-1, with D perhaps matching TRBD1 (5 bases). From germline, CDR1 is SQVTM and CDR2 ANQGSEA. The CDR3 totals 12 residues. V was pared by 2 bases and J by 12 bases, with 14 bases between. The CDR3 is CSVEQGPSLQFF. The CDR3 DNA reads TGCAGCGTTGAACAGGGCCCGTCTCTGCAGTTCTTC.

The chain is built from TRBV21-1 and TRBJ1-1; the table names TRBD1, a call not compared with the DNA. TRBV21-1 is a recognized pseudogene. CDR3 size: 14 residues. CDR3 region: CASSETGDSTEAFF. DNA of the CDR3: TGTGCCAGCAGCGAAACAGGGGATTCCACTGAAGCTTTCTTT.